Following are 22 T cell receptor beta chains from one sample sequenced in a study of blood T cell repertoires in COVID-19. The protocol was immunoSEQ multiplex PCR, while the TCRdb copy is restricted to in-frame clones and leaves out a portion. The sample carries 65,000 to 100,000 clones, 88% recorded once. The sequenced sample was peripheral blood. These receptors were obtained from a woman of 80 years or more with acute or convalescent COVID-19.

This clone was counted once. The chain recombines TRBV5-1 with TRBJ2-1; D unclear. Germline CDR1 reads SGHRS; CDR2 reads YFSETQ. The CDR3 totals 11 residues. V was cut by 2 bases and J by 10 bases, with 7 bases left in between. This chain's CDR3 is CASSFSEEQFF. The CDR3 nucleotides read TGCGCCAGCAGCTTCAGCGAGGAGCAGTTCTTC.

This chain connects TRBV4-2 to TRBJ2-3; 9 bases are a match to TRBD2. The V gene end was trimmed by 2 bases and the J gene end by 1 base; junction bases not matched to a gene: 13. The CDR3 consists of 19 residues. CDR1 and CDR2 (germline): LGHNA, YNFKEQ. The CDR3 reads CASSQSASSGATGTDTQYF. CDR3 coding DNA: TGTGCCAGCAGCCAATCCGCTTCTAGCGGGGCGACGGGCACAGATACGCAGTATTTT.

The chain recombines TRBV20-1 with TRBJ1-4; D call uncertain. The CDR3 totals 11 residues. Trimming cost V 6 bases and J 5 bases, with 7 bases left between them. In germline, CDR1 is DFQATT, CDR2 SNEGSKA (reference sequence). The CDR3 DNA sequence: TGCAGTGCCAAGAGGAATGAAAAACTGTTTTTT. It codes for CSAKRNEKLFF.

The chain has TRBV4-3 and TRBJ2-2; 7 bases line up with TRBD2. The V segment lost 1 base and the J segment 4 bases; nucleotides outside the gene matches: 9. CDR1 is LGHNA and CDR2 is YSLEER in the germline V gene. This CDR3 has 17 amino acids. CDR3 protein: CASSQASRLATTGELFF. The CDR3 DNA follows: TGCGCCAGCAGCCAAGCATCCCGACTAGCAACCACCGGGGAGCTGTTTTTT.

The chain joins TRBV6-5 to TRBJ1-1; D is undetermined. V was trimmed by 2 bases and J by 6 bases, leaving 4 bases between them. Looked up from germline, CDR1 is MNHEY and CDR2 is SVGAGI. CDR3 length: 11 residues. The CDR3 sequence is CASSYRAEAFF. The CDR3 bases are TGTGCCAGCAGTTACCGGGCTGAAGCTTTCTTT.

This clone was counted once. The rearrangement uses TRBV5-1 and TRBJ2-5; a weak D match, TRBD2 (6 bases). CDR3 size: 13 residues. The germline gives CDR1 SGHRS, CDR2 YFSETQ. Trimming stripped 3 bases from V and 5 bases from J, with 11 bases between. The CDR3 region has the DNA TGCGCCAGCAGCTCCGGACTAAGGGAGACCCAGTACTTC. Amino acid sequence: CASSSGLRETQYF.

This clone was detected only a few times. The V call is TRBV4-1, the J call TRBJ2-7; 12 bases are a match to TRBD2. V shed 2 bases and J 3 bases; nucleotides not matched to a gene: 2. The V gene's germline CDR1 is MGHRA and CDR2 YSYEKL. The length of the CDR3 is 15 residues. In DNA form, the CDR3 reads TGCGCCAGCAGCCAACCGACTAGCGGGAGCTACGAGCAGTACTTC. Protein product: CASSQPTSGSYEQYF.

The chain uses TRBV5-4 and TRBJ2-5; TRBD1 matches 10 bases. Germline V gene lookup returns CDR1 SGHNT and CDR2 YYREEE (reference sequence). The CDR3 runs 16 residues. V lost 1 base and J lost 5; bases outside the gene matches: 8. CDR3 bases: TGTGCCAGCAGCTTGAGCCGGGACAGGGGAGGGGAGACCCAGTACTTC. The encoded protein is CASSLSRDRGGETQYF.

Concerning this clone itself: The same CDR3 also results from other DNA sequences found in this sample. This sequence joins TRBV29-1 and TRBJ2-3, with D tentatively TRBD1 (5 bases). The V gene lost 3 bases and the J gene lost 1 base, with 5 bases spanning the gap. The CDR3 is made up of 12 amino acids. Germline V gene sequence: CDR1 SQVTM, CDR2 ANQGSEA. The CDR3 bases are TGCAGCGTTGAGACAGGCACAGATACGCAGTATTTT. Encoded protein: CSVETGTDTQYF.

The rearrangement joins TRBV5-4 to TRBJ1-2; D is unclear. The CDR3 consists of 14 residues. From germline, CDR1 is SGHNT and CDR2 YYREEE (reference sequence). V was trimmed by 0 bases and J by 8 bases, leaving 14 bases between them. The CDR3 DNA reads TGTGCCAGCAGCTTGGAAGGCCCGCCGGGGGGCTACACCTTC. Protein: CASSLEGPPGGYTF.

V and J are TRBV18 and TRBJ1-5, with D perhaps TRBD1 (6 bases). Germline CDR1 KGHSH, CDR2 LQKENI. CDR3 length: 16 amino acids. Trimming shortened V by 2 bases and J by 4 bases, and 15 bases separated the two germline ends. The CDR3 reads CASSPAGGGANQPQHF. In DNA form, the CDR3 reads TGTGCCAGCTCACCAGCAGGAGGGGGGGCTAATCAGCCCCAGCATTTT.

In DNA, the CDR3 is TGTGCCAGCAGTCCTACATTACAGGGAAATCAGCCCCAGCATTTT. Encoded protein: CASSPTLQGNQPQHF. The genes are TRBV2 and TRBJ1-5, with D maybe TRBD1 (6 bases). Trimming left V 5 bases short and J 4 bases short, with 15 bases between. From germline, CDR1 is SNHLY and CDR2 FYNNEI. The CDR3 spans 15 residues.

The chain links TRBV7-2 to TRBJ1-5, with 7 bases fitting TRBD1. This CDR3 comprises 15 residues. The junction had 6 bases not matched to a gene; V was cut back by 3 bases and J by 4 bases. The germline V gene encodes CDR1 SGHTA and CDR2 FQGNSA. CDR3 coding DNA: TGTGCCAGCAGCTTGGGGACAGTACGAAATCAGCCCCAGCATTTT. Its protein product is CASSLGTVRNQPQHF. Looking up the rest from reference TRBV7-2 and TRBJ1-5 gives the full variable domain: GAGVSQSPSNKVTEKGKDVELRCDPISGHTALYWYRQSLGQGLEFLIYFQGNSAPDKSGLPSDRFSAERTGGSVSTLTIQRTQQEDSAVYLCASSLGTVRNQPQHFGDGTRLSIL.

This chain uses TRBV18 with TRBJ2-7; 7 positions match TRBD1. CDR3 length: 14 residues. Germline V lookup: CDR1 KGHSH, CDR2 LQKENI. Trimming cost V 5 bases and J 2 bases; bases outside gene matches: 6. The CDR3 coding sequence is TGTGCCAGCTCATCCCGGGACAGAGCCTACGAGCAGTACTTC. Its translation: CASSSRDRAYEQYF.

CDR3 region: CASSLLAGGLAEQYF. CDR3 coding DNA: TGCGCCAGCAGCTTGCTAGCGGGGGGATTGGCCGAGCAGTACTTC. The rearrangement joins TRBV5-1 to TRBJ2-7; 11 nucleotides align to TRBD2. The germline CDR1 and CDR2 sequences are SGHRS and YFSETQ. The ends lost 1 base at V and 6 bases at J; junction bases unmatched: 6. CDR3 length: 15 amino acids.

For the CDR3, the DNA is TGTGCCTGGAGTGCCGGGACTAACTACGAGCAGTACTTC. As protein: CAWSAGTNYEQYF. V is TRBV30 and J is TRBJ2-7, with 7 bases identical to TRBD2. V dropped 1 base and J dropped 3; count of bases not matched to a gene: 3. The germline V gene has CDR1 GTSNPN and CDR2 SVGIG (reference sequence). The CDR3 is made up of 13 amino acids.

This clone was seen only once. V is TRBV29-1 and J is TRBJ1-6; 10 nucleotides agree with TRBD1. The ends lost 7 bases at V and 5 bases at J; junction bases unmatched: 2. CDR3 length: 13 residues. Germline V gives CDR1 SQVTM, CDR2 ANQGSEA. The CDR3 loop reads CSGDRGNNSPLHF. The CDR3 DNA follows: TGCAGCGGGGACAGGGGAAATAATTCACCCCTCCACTTT.

The chain carries TRBV3-1 (or the pseudogene TRBV3-2) and TRBJ2-7; TRBD1 matches at 7 bases. The germline V gene encodes CDR1 LGHDT and CDR2 YNNKEL (reference sequence). The J segment lost 2 bases and the V segment lost 2 bases, leaving 3 bases of the junction unmatched. This CDR3 is 14 amino acids long. CDR3 nucleotides: TGTGCCAGCAGCCAAATAGGGGGCACCTACGAGCAGTACTTC. It encodes CASSQIGGTYEQYF.

The V gene is TRBV11-3, the J gene TRBJ2-5; 12 bases agree with TRBD2. V trimming: 4 bases; J trimming: 2 bases; junction bases outside the gene matches: 8. This CDR3 has 17 amino acids. Germline values: CDR1 SGHNT, CDR2 YENEEA. DNA of the CDR3: TGTGCCAGCAGCTCTCGGACTAGCGGGGCGATTCAAGAGACCCAGTACTTC. The encoded protein is CASSSRTSGAIQETQYF.

This clone was seen more than once but under ten times. The rearrangement uses TRBV3-1 (or the pseudogene TRBV3-2) and TRBJ2-6; TRBD1 aligns across 7 bases. After removal of 5 bases from V and 0 bases from J, the junction contained 13 bases not matched to a gene. Germline V CDR1 and CDR2: LGHDT, YNNKEL (reference sequence). The length of the CDR3 is 19 residues. CDR3 bases: TGTGCCAGCAGCGGTAAACCGGGACAGTCAGCCTCTGGGGCCAACGTCCTGACTTTC. Encoded protein: CASSGKPGQSASGANVLTF.

The sample holds one count of this clone. The chain links TRBV15 to TRBJ1-1; TRBD1 is a possible D gene (6 bases). The CDR3 is 12 residues long. Trimming left V 0 bases short and J 11 bases short, with 10 bases between. Germline V CDR1 and CDR2: LNHNV, YYDKDF (reference sequence). The CDR3 DNA is TGTGCCACCAGCAGAGATCATCAGGGGGCTTTCTTT. Its protein product is CATSRDHQGAFF.

The chain carries TRBV15 and TRBJ1-5, with a weak D call TRBD1 (6 bases). The CDR3 is 16 amino acids. Germline CDR1 and CDR2: LNHNV and YYDKDF (reference sequence). Trimming shortened V by 2 bases and J by 5 bases, and 16 bases separated the two germline ends. The CDR3 reads CATSRRRGQSDQPQHF. For the CDR3, the DNA is TGTGCCACCAGCAGAAGGCGAGGACAGAGTGATCAGCCCCAGCATTTT.